This T cell receptor beta chain was documented in a study of blood T cell repertoires in COVID-19. Assay: immunoSEQ multiplex PCR; the TCRdb copy retains only in-frame clones and omits some. The table lists 150,000 to 180,000 clones, over 65% of them singletons. V lost 2 bases, J lost 4 bases, and 7 bases stayed unmatched. The germline gives CDR1 MNHEY, CDR2 SVGAGI. The CDR3 contains 15 residues. The chain has TRBV6-5 and TRBJ1-1; 7 nucleotides match TRBD1. The sequence was collected from a man aged 80 or over with acute or convalescent COVID-19. The specimen was peripheral blood. This CDR3 reads CASSYGSQGGTEAFF. The DNA of the CDR3 is TGTGCCAGCAGTTACGGGAGCCAGGGGGGCACTGAAGCTTTCTTT.